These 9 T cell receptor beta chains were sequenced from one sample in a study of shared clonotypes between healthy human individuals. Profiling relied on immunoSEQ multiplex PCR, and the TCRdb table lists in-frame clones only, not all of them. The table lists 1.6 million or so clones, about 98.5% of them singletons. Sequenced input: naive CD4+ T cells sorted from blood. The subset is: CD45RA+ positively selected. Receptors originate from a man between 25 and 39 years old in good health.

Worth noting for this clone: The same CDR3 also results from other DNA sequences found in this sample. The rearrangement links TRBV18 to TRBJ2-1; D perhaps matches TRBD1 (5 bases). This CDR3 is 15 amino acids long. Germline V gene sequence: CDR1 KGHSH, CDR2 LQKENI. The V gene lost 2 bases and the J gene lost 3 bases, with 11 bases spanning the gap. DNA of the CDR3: TGTGCCAGCTCACCAGGGGCAGGAGTCTACAATGAGCAGTTCTTC. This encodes CASSPGAGVYNEQFF.

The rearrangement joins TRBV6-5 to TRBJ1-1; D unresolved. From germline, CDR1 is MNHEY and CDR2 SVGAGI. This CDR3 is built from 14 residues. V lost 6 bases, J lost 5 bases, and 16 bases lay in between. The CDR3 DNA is TGTGCCAGCAGCAGTACAGTTTTCTCTACTGAAGCTTTCTTT. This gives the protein CASSSTVFSTEAFF.

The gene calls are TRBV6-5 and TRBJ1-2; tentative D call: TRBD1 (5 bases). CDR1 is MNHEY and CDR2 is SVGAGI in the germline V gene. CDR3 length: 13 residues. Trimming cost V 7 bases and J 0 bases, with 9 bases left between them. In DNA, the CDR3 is TGTGCCAGCAACCCGACAGCTAACTATGGCTACACCTTC. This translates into CASNPTANYGYTF.

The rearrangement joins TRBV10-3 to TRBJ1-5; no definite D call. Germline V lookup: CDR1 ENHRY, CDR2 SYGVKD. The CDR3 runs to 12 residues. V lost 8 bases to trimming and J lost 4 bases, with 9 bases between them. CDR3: CAIASRNQPQHF. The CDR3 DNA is TGTGCCATCGCTTCCAGAAATCAGCCCCAGCATTTT.

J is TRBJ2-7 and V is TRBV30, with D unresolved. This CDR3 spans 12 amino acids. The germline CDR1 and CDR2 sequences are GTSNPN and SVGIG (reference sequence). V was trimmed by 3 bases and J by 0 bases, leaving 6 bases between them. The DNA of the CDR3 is TGTGCCTGGAGGGAAGACTCCTACGAGCAGTACTTC. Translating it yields CAWREDSYEQYF.

As DNA, the CDR3 is TGCGCCAGCAGTAGGGGGTACGACACCGGGGAGCTGTTTTTT. Translated, it gives CASSRGYDTGELFF. This chain links TRBV10-2 with TRBJ2-2, with a weak D call TRBD1 (6 bases). V shed 5 bases and J shed 3 bases, with 10 bases lying between them. This CDR3 has 14 residues. Germline lookup yields CDR1 WSHSY and CDR2 SAAADI.

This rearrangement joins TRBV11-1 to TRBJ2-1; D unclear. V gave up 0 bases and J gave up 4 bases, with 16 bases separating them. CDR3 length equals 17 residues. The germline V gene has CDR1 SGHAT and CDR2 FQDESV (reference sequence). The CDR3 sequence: CASSLASVGAVYNEQFF. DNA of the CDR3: TGTGCCAGCAGCTTAGCGTCCGTGGGTGCGGTTTACAATGAGCAGTTCTTC.

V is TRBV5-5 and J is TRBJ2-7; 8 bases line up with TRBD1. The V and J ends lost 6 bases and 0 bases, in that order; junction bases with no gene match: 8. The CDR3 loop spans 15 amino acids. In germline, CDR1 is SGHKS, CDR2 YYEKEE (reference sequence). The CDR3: CASTPGGRPSYEQYF. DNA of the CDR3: TGTGCCAGCACCCCAGGGGGCCGCCCCTCCTACGAGCAGTACTTC.

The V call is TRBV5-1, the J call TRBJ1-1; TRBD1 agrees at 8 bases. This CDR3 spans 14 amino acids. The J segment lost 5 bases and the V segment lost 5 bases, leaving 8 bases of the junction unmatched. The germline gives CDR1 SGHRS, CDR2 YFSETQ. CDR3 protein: CASRETGEGTEAFF. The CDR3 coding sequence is TGCGCCAGCAGGGAGACAGGGGAGGGGACTGAAGCTTTCTTT.